This T cell receptor (beta chain) came from a study of OX40 agonist ivuxolimab in advanced cancers. Germline lookup yields CDR1 SGHRS and CDR2 YFSETQ. V was clipped by 0 bases and J by 1 base, with 8 bases between them. The length of the CDR3 is 14 residues. Repertoires were generated with immunoSEQ multiplex PCR, while TCRdb's copy carries only in-frame clones and drops some. Of some 11,000 clones listed, about three quarters are singletons. The gene calls are TRBV5-1 and TRBJ2-7; D call uncertain. The sequence was obtained from an adult with an advanced solid tumor such as melanoma, head and neck, liver or kidney cancer. This sample comprised CD4+ or CD8+ T cells sorted from blood, obtained in a trial of the OX40 agonist ivuxolimab. The CDR3 region has the DNA TGCGCCAGCAGCTTGGTGGCAGAGTCCTACGAGCAGTACTTC. Translating gives CASSLVAESYEQYF.